This T cell receptor beta chain came from a study of cytomegalovirus exposure and HLA in healthy donors. For the study at large: The approximately 130 validation repertoires and the 666 first-cohort repertoires shared a platform, a later analysis reported.

Study observations and caveats: One later analysis, an examination of the 100 to 150 validation repertoires, found that first-cohort TCR clusters tended to co-occur in them. TCR beta chains numbering some 160 were designated cytomegalovirus-associated. Per published reports, the classifier diagnosed cytomegalovirus status with high specificity and sensitivity.

CDR1 is SEHNR and CDR2 is FQNEAQ in the germline V gene (reference sequence). The CDR3 covers 15 residues. Trimming shortened V by 8 bases and J by 1 base, and 14 bases separated the two germline ends. To note about this clone: No antigen is known for it.

TCRdb's copy holds only in-frame clones and misses some; the assay was immunoSEQ multiplex PCR. The data show about 56,000 clones, with roughly 93% seen just once and 1.5% to 2% held by the top ten. The TCR comes from a young woman in good health and CMV-seropositive. The gene calls are TRBV7-9 and TRBJ2-2; weak D call: TRBD2 (6 bases). Sample: PBMCs. The chain's CDR3 is CASLPGTLNTGELFF. CDR3 DNA sequence: TGTGCCAGCCTCCCCGGGACTTTGAACACCGGGGAGCTGTTTTTT.